The 18 T cell receptor beta chains presented below share a single source sample, sequenced in a study of beta chain features in type 1 diabetes. Expressed TCRB transcripts were sequenced because the entire RNA isolate underwent reverse transcription. TCRdb's copy holds only in-frame clones and misses some; the assay was immunoSEQ multiplex PCR. The profile shows 200,000 to 250,000 clones, approximately 70% of them singletons. What was sequenced was naive CD4+ T cells from blood. Source of these receptors: a man in his thirties or forties in good health.

The J gene is TRBJ2-3, the V gene TRBV4-3; TRBD2 agrees at 10 bases. Per germline, CDR1 LGHNA and CDR2 YSLEER. The CDR3 sequence is 15 residues long. Trimming at V came to 4 bases and at J to 6 bases, leaving 7 bases not matched to a gene. CDR3 sequence reads: CASSLLAGVPDTQYF. CDR3 sequence (DNA): TGCGCCAGCAGCCTCCTAGCGGGAGTCCCGGATACGCAGTATTTT.

This clone was picked up a small number of times. For the CDR3, the DNA is TGTGCCTGGGACTCCTACAATGAGCAGTTCTTC. Encoded protein: CAWDSYNEQFF. J is TRBJ2-1 and V is TRBV30; D is uncertain. Trimming pared 5 bases from V and 0 bases from J, leaving 2 bases between. The V gene's germline CDR1 is GTSNPN and CDR2 SVGIG (reference sequence). This CDR3 has 11 residues. The full variable domain, completed using reference TRBV30 and TRBJ2-1, is SQTIHQWPATLVQPVGSPLSLECTVEGTSNPNLYWYRQAAGRGLQLLFYSVGIGQISSEVPQNLSASRPQDRQFILSSKKLLLSDSGFYLCAWDSYNEQFFGPGTRLTVL.

The chain links TRBV6-5 to TRBJ1-1; D is unclear. CDR3 length: 15 amino acids. In germline, CDR1 is MNHEY, CDR2 SVGAGI. V shed 0 bases and J shed 4 bases, with 12 bases lying between them. The CDR3 spells CASSYSKGSGTEAFF. CDR3 sequence (DNA): TGTGCCAGCAGTTACTCAAAGGGAAGCGGCACTGAAGCTTTCTTT.

The chain links TRBV4-3 to TRBJ2-3; 9 positions agree with TRBD2. Germline CDR1 reads LGHNA; CDR2 reads YSLEER. Losses at the gene ends were 1 base for V and 1 base for J; bases not matched to a gene: 9. The CDR3 length is 18 residues. The CDR3 reads CASSQAVYGGRGTDTQYF. For the CDR3, the DNA is TGCGCCAGCAGCCAAGCGGTTTACGGCGGGAGGGGCACAGATACGCAGTATTTT.

The chain couples TRBV10-3 to TRBJ2-7; 7 positions agree with TRBD1. From germline, CDR1 is ENHRY and CDR2 SYGVKD. J lost 1 base, V lost 10 bases, and 13 bases had no gene match. CDR3 size: 15 residues. Written as DNA, the CDR3 is TGTGCCACCCAAAGAACCGGGACAGTGTCCTACGAGCAGTACTTC. Its translation is CATQRTGTVSYEQYF.

The genes are TRBV29-1 and TRBJ2-1; D might be TRBD1 (6 bases). The germline gives CDR1 SQVTM, CDR2 ANQGSEA. CDR3 length: 17 residues. V was shortened by 0 bases and J by 5 bases, with 20 bases between the two germline ends. DNA of the CDR3: TGCAGCGTTGAAGATGGAAGACAGGTGAGATGGAACAATGAGCAGTTCTTC. Translating it yields CSVEDGRQVRWNNEQFF.

A single count supports this clone. The chain combines TRBV9 with TRBJ1-5; D not resolved. The germline V and J ends were trimmed by 0 bases and 7 bases, with 8 bases remaining between them. This CDR3 contains 13 residues. The germline CDR1 and CDR2 sequences are SGDLS and YYNGEE. The CDR3 nucleotides read TGTGCCAGCAGCGTAGGTCAATGGCAGCCCCAGCATTTT. It encodes CASSVGQWQPQHF.

This chain connects TRBV5-4 to TRBJ2-5; D gene uncertain. The germline CDR1 and CDR2 sequences are SGHNT and YYREEE (reference sequence). Trimming removed 0 bases at V and 1 base at J, with 7 bases between. This CDR3 has 14 residues. The CDR3 region has the DNA TGTGCCAGCAGCTTGGTTGATAGCCAAGAGACCCAGTACTTC. This gives the protein CASSLVDSQETQYF.

The rearrangement joins TRBV30 to TRBJ1-1; 7 nucleotides agree with TRBD1. Looked up from germline, CDR1 is GTSNPN and CDR2 is SVGIG (reference sequence). This CDR3 has 14 amino acids. The V segment lost 3 bases and the J segment 1 base; nucleotides outside the gene matches: 5. The CDR3 nucleotides read TGTGCCTGGAGGTGGGACAGCAAGAACACTGAAGCTTTCTTT. It is translated as CAWRWDSKNTEAFF. The variable domain in full, with the rest retrieved from reference TRBV30 and TRBJ1-1, is SQTIHQWPATLVQPVGSPLSLECTVEGTSNPNLYWYRQAAGRGLQLLFYSVGIGQISSEVPQNLSASRPQDRQFILSSKKLLLSDSGFYLCAWRWDSKNTEAFFGQGTRLTVV.

V gene TRBV15 combines with J gene TRBJ1-1, with D hard to call. There are 14 residues in the CDR3. Germline V gene lookup returns CDR1 LNHNV and CDR2 YYDKDF (reference sequence). The V gene lost 2 bases and the J gene lost 2 bases, with 9 bases spanning the gap. The DNA of the CDR3 is TGTGCCACCAGCAGAAAAGGCGTTAACACTGAAGCTTTCTTT. Protein sequence: CATSRKGVNTEAFF.

This clone was picked up a small number of times. This specimen includes other DNA sequences encoding the same CDR3. J is TRBJ2-5 and V is TRBV30, with unresolved D. Germline V CDR1 and CDR2: GTSNPN, SVGIG (reference sequence). V gave up 0 bases and J gave up 2 bases, with 7 bases separating them. CDR3 size: 13 residues. CDR3 residues: CAWSVRLQETQYF. The CDR3 DNA reads as TGTGCCTGGAGTGTGCGCTTACAAGAGACCCAGTACTTC.

J is TRBJ1-2 and V is TRBV11-2; no clear D. This CDR3 is 14 amino acids long. Trimming shortened V by 0 bases and J by 7 bases, and 12 bases separated the two germline ends. Looked up from germline, CDR1 is SGHAT and CDR2 is FQNNGV. The CDR3 protein is CASSLESYLGGYTF. The CDR3 DNA reads TGTGCCAGCAGCTTAGAGTCCTATCTAGGTGGCTACACCTTC.

The chain employs TRBV7-9 and TRBJ1-1; D perhaps matches TRBD1 (6 bases). Germline assignment: CDR1 SEHNR and CDR2 FQNEAQ (reference sequence). This CDR3 is 13 amino acids long. Here the CDR3 reads CAEGGSVNTEAFF. The CDR3 coding sequence is TGTGCAGAGGGGGGATCGGTGAACACTGAAGCTTTCTTT.

The rearrangement joins TRBV29-1 to TRBJ2-5; 8 positions agree with TRBD2. Germline values: CDR1 SQVTM, CDR2 ANQGSEA. The CDR3 length is 15 residues. V dropped 7 bases and J dropped 2; count of bases not matched to a gene: 12. Here the CDR3 DNA reads TGCAGCGCCCAGGGCGCTAGCGGGCGTCAAGAGACCCAGTACTTC. Translating it yields CSAQGASGRQETQYF.

This sequence joins TRBV19 and TRBJ1-5, with a possible D match to TRBD1 (5 bases). This CDR3 is 14 amino acids long. Germline V gives CDR1 LNHDA, CDR2 SQIVND (reference sequence). The V gene lost 2 bases and the J gene lost 5 bases, with 10 bases spanning the gap. For the CDR3, the DNA is TGTGCCAGTAGTATACAGGGCCCCGATCAGCCCCAGCATTTT. It translates to CASSIQGPDQPQHF.

This chain links TRBV29-1 with TRBJ2-2, with D tentatively TRBD1 (6 bases). Per the germline V gene, CDR1 is SQVTM and CDR2 is ANQGSEA. Between the trimmed V and J ends, which lost 6 bases and 2 bases, there was a span of 13 bases. The CDR3 has 14 residues. In DNA, the CDR3 is TGCAGCGTCCCCAGGACAGACAACACCGGGGAGCTGTTTTTT. It is translated as CSVPRTDNTGELFF.

The CDR3 protein is CASSLRSSGGPTDTQYF. The CDR3 nucleotides are TGCGCCAGCAGCTTGAGATCTAGCGGGGGACCCACAGATACGCAGTATTTT. The rearrangement joins TRBV5-1 to TRBJ2-3; 10 bases match TRBD2. The CDR3 sequence is 17 residues long. V lost 1 base to trimming and J lost 2 bases; unmatched junction nucleotides: 7. CDR1 and CDR2 from the germline V gene are SGHRS and YFSETQ.

The chain joins TRBV5-1 to TRBJ2-3, with TRBD1 as a possible D gene (7 bases). The CDR3 consists of 17 residues. The germline CDR1 and CDR2 sequences are SGHRS and YFSETQ. With 4 bases removed from V and 0 bases from J, the gap between germline ends came to 18 bases. The CDR3 nucleotides are TGCGCCAGCAGCCCATGGAGGGGGACAGCTAGCACAGATACGCAGTATTTT. It encodes CASSPWRGTASTDTQYF.